This TCR beta chain was sequenced during a study of T-cell memory formation after mild COVID-19 listed by TCRdb under 2021. About the investigation overall: Most TCR sequence clusters were specific to one of the two donors. Two young, previously healthy adult volunteers, one female and one male, were included in the cohort. In a couple of donors, T-cell clones that expanded and contracted after mild COVID-19 were tracked by sequencing TCRalpha and TCRbeta repertoires over time.

A note on this clonotype: Its recognized antigen is unknown. No much larger clone exists at a distance of one base, and base qualities are not known.

PBMCs were isolated by Ficoll-Paque density gradient centrifugation. General findings and caveats noted by the study authors: The study covered only a couple of mild cases, and larger cohorts including severe cases with pre-infection samples were considered necessary. The second-wave clones that peaked on day 37 were not confirmed to be SARS-CoV-2 specific. Clones that contracted from day 15 to 85 showed balanced CD4/CD8 phenotypes, whereas a second wave of clones that expanded from day 15 to 37 leaned towards CD4+. The detection of some responding clones in pre-infection memory suggests that pre-existing cross-reactive memory T cells joined the SARS-CoV-2 response. Contracting CD4+ clones were found mainly in CM and EM memory subsets, while CD8+ clones were enriched in EMRA.

Cut back by 3 bases and 6 bases, the V and J ends lie 18 bases apart. The germline V gene yields KGHDR for CDR1 and SFDVKD for CDR2. From its cysteine to its phenylalanine, the CDR3 spans 16 amino acids. Only the CDR3 DNA is retained, 48 bases long and in frame from the first base. Sequenced using an Illumina NovaSeq 6000. cDNA libraries for TCRalpha and TCRbeta were prepared by 5'RACE using constant-segment primers, with sample barcodes and unique molecular identifiers added. RNA was extracted from every sample with Trizol reagent. The libraries were amplified in two PCR steps, and the second step added a second sample barcode and Illumina TruSeq adapters. Sequencing of libraries was performed on an Illumina NovaSeq with 2 x 150 bp paired-end reads. In the authors' own workflow: With migec v1.2.7, reads were demultiplexed and then collapsed into UMI-guided consensus sequences. Using mixcr v2.1.11, the UMI consensuses were aligned to TRA and TRB V and J templates and assembled into clonotypes. Expanded or contracted clonotypes were those called significant by both edgeR and NoisET, with noise models trained on biological replicates. For edgeR calls, a false discovery rate-adjusted p below 0.01 and a log2 fold-change threshold of 1 were applied. As an exploratory analysis of dynamics, max-normalized trajectories of the 1000 most abundant clonotypes were examined by PCA with hierarchical clustering. Each responding clone was given a CD4 or CD8 phenotype based on the CD4+ and CD8+ repertoires, which had been sequenced separately. The public reads were run again by TCRdb, first through fastp at Q25 and then through MiXCR, and only productive beta chains were kept. Every distinct CDR3 protein forms one entry, paired with its most common genes and DNA. The V and J calls, along with clone size, are taken from TCRdb and not from the paper's own processing. The sample table records fewer than 95,000 distinct CDR3 sequences; about 13% of these occur just once. About 27% of the sample goes to the ten largest clones.

Recombination joined TRBV24-1 with TRBJ2-3, with a weak D call of TRBD2 (6 bases match). The sample comprised PBMCs or a T cell subset sorted from them (not recorded which). This clonotype originated in an adult woman who had mild COVID-19 (a few samples of this study predate the infection). The sample titles of this study are shuffled in the database, so cell type and time point are left out; the donor was told from shared clones. CDR3 protein: CATSDTGSRPSDTQYF. At the DNA level, the sequence is TGTGCCACCAGTGATACCGGGAGCCGGCCGTCCGATACGCAGTATTTT.